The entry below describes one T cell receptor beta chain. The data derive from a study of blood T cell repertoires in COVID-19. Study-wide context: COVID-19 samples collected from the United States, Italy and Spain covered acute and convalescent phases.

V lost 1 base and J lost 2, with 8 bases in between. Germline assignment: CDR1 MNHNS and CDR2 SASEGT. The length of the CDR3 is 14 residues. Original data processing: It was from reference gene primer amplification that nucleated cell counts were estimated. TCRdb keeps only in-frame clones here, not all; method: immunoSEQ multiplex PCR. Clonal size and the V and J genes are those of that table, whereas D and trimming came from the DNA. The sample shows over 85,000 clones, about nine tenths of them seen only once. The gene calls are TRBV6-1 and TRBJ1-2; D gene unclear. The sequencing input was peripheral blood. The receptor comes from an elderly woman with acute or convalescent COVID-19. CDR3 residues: CASSEERKNYGYTF. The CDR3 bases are TGTGCCAGCAGTGAAGAGAGGAAAAACTATGGCTACACCTTC.